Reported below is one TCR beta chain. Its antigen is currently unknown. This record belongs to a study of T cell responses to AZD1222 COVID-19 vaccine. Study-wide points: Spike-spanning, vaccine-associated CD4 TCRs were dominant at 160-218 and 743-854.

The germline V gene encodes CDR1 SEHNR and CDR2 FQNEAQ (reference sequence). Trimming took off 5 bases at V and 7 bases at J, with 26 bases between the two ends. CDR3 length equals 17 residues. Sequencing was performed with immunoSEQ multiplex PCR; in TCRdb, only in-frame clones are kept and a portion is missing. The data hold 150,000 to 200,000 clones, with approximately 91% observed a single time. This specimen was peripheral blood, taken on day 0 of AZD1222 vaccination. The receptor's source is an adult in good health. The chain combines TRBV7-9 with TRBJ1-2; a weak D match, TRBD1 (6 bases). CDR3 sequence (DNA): TGTGCCAGCAGCGACCCTTCCGTTGGGGGCGGGGGAACTGGCTACACCTTC. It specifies CASSDPSVGGGGTGYTF. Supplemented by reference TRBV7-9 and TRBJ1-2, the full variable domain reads DTGVSQNPRHKITKRGQNVTFRCDPISEHNRLYWYRQTLGQGPEFLTYFQNEAQLEKSRLLSDRFSAERPKGSFSTLEIQRTEQGDSAMYLCASSDPSVGGGGTGYTFGSGTRLTVV.